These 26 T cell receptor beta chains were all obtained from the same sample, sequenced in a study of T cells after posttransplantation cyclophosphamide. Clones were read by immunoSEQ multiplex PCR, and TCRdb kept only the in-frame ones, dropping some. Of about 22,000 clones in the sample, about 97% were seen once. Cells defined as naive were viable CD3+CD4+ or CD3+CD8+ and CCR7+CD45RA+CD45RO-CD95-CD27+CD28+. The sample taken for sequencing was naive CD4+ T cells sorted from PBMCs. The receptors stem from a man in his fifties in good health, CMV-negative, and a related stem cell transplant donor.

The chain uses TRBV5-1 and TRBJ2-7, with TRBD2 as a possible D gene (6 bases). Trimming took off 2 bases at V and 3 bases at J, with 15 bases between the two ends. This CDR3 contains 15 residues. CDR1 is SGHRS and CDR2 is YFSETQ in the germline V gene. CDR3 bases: TGCGCCAGCAGCTTAGGTACGGGAGTGCGCTACGAGCAGTACTTC. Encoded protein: CASSLGTGVRYEQYF.

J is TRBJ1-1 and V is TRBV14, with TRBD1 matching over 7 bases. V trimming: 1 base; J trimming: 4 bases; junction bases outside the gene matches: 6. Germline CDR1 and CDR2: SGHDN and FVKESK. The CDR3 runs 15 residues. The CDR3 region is CASSQANRGFTEAFF. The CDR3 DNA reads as TGTGCCAGCAGCCAAGCGAACAGGGGATTCACTGAAGCTTTCTTT.

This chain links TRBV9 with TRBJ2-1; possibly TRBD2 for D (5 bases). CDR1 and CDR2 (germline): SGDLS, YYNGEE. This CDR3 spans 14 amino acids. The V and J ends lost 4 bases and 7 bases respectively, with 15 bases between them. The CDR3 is CASSTLGSSNEQFF. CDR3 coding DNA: TGTGCCAGCAGCACCTTGGGGAGCAGTAATGAGCAGTTCTTC.

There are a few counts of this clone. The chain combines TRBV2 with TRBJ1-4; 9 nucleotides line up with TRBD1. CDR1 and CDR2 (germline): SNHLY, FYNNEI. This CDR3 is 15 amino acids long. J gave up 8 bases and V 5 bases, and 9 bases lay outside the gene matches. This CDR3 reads CASSQPGQGEEKLFF. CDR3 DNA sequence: TGTGCCAGCAGTCAACCGGGACAGGGTGAGGAAAAACTGTTTTTT.

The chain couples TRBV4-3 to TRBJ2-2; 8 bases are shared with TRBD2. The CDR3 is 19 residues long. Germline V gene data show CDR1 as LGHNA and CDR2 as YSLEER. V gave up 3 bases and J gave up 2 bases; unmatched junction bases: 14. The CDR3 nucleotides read TGCGCCAGCAGCCAGCCTGGCGGTAGCGGGGCAATCAACACCGGGGAGCTGTTTTTT. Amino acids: CASSQPGGSGAINTGELFF.

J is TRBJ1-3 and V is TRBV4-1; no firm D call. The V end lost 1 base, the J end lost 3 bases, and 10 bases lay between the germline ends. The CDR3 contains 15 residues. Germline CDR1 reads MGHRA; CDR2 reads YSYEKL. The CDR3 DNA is TGCGCCAGCAGCCAAGGAGCTATCCGTGGAAACACCATATATTTT. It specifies CASSQGAIRGNTIYF.

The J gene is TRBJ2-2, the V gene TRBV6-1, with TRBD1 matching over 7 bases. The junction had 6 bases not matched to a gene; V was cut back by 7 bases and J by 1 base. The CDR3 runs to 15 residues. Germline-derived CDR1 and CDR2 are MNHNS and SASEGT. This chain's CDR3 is CASTLRTGNTGELFF. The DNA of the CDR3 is TGTGCCAGCACACTACGGACAGGGAACACCGGGGAGCTGTTTTTT.

CDR3 nucleotide sequence: TGTGCCAGCAGCTTAACCCGGGGATCCACCTCCTACGAGCAGTACTTC. It codes for CASSLTRGSTSYEQYF. This sequence joins TRBV5-8 and TRBJ2-7; possible D gene TRBD2, 5 bases. Germline-derived CDR1 and CDR2 are SGHTS and YDEGEE. V dropped 2 bases and J dropped 0 bases, with 15 bases sitting between them. CDR3 length equals 16 residues.

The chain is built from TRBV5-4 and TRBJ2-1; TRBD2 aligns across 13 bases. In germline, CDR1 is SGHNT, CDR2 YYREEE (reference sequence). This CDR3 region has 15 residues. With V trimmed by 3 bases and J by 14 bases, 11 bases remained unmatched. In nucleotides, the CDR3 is TGTGCCAGCAGCTATTCCGGGACTAGCGGGGTTAGGGAGTTCTTC. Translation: CASSYSGTSGVREFF. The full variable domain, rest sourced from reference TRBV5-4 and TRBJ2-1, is ETGVTQSPTHLIKTRGQQVTLRCSSQSGHNTVSWYQQALGQGPQFIFQYYREEENGRGNFPPRFSGLQFPNYSSELNVNALELDDSALYLCASSYSGTSGVREFFGPGTRLTVL.

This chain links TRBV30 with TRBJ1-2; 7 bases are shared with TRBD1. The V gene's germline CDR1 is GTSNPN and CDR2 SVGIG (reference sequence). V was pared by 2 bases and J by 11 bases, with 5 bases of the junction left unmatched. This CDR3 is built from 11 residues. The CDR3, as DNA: TGTGCCTGGAGTACAGGGGCGGGTTACACCTTC. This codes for CAWSTGAGYTF.

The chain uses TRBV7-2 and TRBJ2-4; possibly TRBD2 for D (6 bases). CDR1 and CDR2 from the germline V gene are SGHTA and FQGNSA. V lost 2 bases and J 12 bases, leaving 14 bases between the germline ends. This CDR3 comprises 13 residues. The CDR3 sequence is CASSLPGLTNQYF. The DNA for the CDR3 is TGTGCCAGCAGCTTACCGGGACTGACTAATCAGTACTTC.

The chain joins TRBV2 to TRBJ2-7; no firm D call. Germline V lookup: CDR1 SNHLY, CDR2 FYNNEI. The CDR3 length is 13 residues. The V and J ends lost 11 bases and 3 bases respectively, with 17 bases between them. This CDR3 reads CASQRGIYYEQYF. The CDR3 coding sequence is TGTGCCTCTCAACGCGGTATCTACTACGAGCAGTACTTC.

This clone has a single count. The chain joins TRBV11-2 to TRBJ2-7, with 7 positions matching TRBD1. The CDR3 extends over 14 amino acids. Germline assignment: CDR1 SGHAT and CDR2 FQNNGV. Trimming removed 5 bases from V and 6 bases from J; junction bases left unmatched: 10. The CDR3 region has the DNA TGTGCCAGCAGCCCTGGCAGGGGGTCTGTCGAGCAGTACTTC. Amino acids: CASSPGRGSVEQYF.

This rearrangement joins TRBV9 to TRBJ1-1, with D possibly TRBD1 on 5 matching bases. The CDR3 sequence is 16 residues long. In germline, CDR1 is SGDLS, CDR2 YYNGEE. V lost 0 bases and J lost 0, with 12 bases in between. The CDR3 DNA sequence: TGTGCCAGCAGCGTAGACCCCAGGGAGGTGAACACTGAAGCTTTCTTT. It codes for CASSVDPREVNTEAFF.

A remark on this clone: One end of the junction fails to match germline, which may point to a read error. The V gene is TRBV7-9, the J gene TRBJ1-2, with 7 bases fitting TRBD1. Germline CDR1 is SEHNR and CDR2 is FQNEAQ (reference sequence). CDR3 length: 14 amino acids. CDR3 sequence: CASSRGTASMEGSF. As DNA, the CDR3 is TGTGCCAGCAGCCGGGGGACAGCTTCTATGGAGGGGAGTTTC.

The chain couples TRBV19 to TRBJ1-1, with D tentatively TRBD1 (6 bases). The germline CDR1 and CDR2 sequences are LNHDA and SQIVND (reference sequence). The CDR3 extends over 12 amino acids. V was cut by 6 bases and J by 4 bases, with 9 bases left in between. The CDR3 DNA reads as TGTGCCAGTAGCCCAGGGGCCACTGAAGCTTTCTTT. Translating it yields CASSPGATEAFF.

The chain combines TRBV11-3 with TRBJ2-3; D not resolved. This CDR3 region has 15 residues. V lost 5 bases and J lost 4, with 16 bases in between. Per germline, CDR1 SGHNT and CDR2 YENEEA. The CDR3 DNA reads TGTGCCAGCAGCCCGAATCAGGTTCTGGCAGATACGCAGTATTTT. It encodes CASSPNQVLADTQYF. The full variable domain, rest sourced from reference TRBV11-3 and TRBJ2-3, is EAGVVQSPRYKIIEKKQPVAFWCNPISGHNTLYWYLQNLGQGPELLIRYENEEAVDDSQLPKDRFSAERLKGVDSTLKIQPAELGDSAVYLCASSPNQVLADTQYFGPGTRLTVL.

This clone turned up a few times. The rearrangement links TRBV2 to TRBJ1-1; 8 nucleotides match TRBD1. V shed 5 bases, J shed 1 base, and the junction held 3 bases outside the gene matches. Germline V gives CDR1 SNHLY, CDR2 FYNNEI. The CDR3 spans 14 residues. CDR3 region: CASSQGQGNTEAFF. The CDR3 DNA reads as TGTGCCAGCAGTCAAGGACAGGGGAACACTGAAGCTTTCTTT.

CDR3 coding DNA: TGTGCCAGCAGGGCACAGGGGAACACTGAAGCTTTCTTT. It yields the protein CASRAQGNTEAFF. The chain links TRBV27 to TRBJ1-1, with D maybe TRBD1 (6 bases). The CDR3 sequence is 13 residues long. CDR1 and CDR2 from the germline V gene are MNHEY and SMNVEV (reference sequence). V shed 6 bases and J shed 1 base, with 9 bases lying between them.

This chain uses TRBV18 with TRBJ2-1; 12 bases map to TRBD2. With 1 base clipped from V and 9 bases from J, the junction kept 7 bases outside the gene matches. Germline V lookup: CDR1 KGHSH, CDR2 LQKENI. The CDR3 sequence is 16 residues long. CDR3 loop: CASSPQRASGGGEQFF. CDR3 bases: TGTGCCAGCTCACCACAGCGGGCTAGCGGGGGGGGTGAGCAGTTCTTC.

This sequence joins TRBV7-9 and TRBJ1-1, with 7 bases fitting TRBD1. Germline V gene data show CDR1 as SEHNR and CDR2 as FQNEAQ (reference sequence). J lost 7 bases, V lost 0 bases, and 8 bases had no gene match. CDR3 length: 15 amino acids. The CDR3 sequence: CASSLAGTVGFEAFF. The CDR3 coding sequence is TGTGCCAGCAGCTTAGCAGGGACAGTTGGCTTTGAAGCTTTCTTT.

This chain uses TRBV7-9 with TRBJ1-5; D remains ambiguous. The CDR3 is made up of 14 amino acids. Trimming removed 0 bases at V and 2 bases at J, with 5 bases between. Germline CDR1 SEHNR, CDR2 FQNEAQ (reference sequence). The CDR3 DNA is TGTGCCAGCAGCTTAGCGGGAGGCAATCAGCCCCAGCATTTT. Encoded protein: CASSLAGGNQPQHF.

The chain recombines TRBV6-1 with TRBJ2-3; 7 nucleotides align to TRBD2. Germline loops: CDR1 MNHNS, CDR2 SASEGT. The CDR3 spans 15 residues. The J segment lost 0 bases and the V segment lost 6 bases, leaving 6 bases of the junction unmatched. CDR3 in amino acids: CASRGAGTSTDTQYF. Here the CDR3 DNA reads TGTGCCAGCAGAGGAGCGGGGACTAGCACAGATACGCAGTATTTT.

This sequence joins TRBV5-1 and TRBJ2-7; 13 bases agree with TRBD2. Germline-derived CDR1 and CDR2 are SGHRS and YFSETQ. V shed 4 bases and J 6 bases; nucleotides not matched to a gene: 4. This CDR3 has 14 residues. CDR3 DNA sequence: TGCGCCAGCAGCCTGACTAGCGGGAGGACCGAGCAGTACTTC. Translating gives CASSLTSGRTEQYF.

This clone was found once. DNA for the CDR3: TGTGCCAGCAGCCCGCAGACTAGCGGCTCCTACAATGAGCAGTTCTTC. Translated, it gives CASSPQTSGSYNEQFF. The V and J genes are TRBV7-9 and TRBJ2-1; TRBD2 aligns across 9 bases. Germline-derived CDR1 and CDR2 are SEHNR and FQNEAQ (reference sequence). The CDR3 loop spans 16 amino acids. V lost 5 bases, J lost 0 bases, and 5 bases stayed unmatched.

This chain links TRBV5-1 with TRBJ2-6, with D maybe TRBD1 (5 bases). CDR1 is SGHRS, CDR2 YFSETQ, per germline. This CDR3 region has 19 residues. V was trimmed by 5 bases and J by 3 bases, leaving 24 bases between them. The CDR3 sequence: CASRNKPLTDSRGANVLTF. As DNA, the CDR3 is TGCGCCAGCAGGAACAAGCCGCTGACAGACTCTCGTGGGGCCAACGTCCTGACTTTC.